This TCR beta chain was recovered during a study of T cells in Graves' hyperthyroidism and ophthalmopathy. As for the study in general: Initial diagnosis, before any treatment, was when peripheral blood was collected.

The CDR3 runs to 17 residues. CDR1 and CDR2 (germline): SNHLY, FYNNEI. Trimming cost V 5 bases and J 6 bases; bases outside gene matches: 13. Uncontrolled infection, other autoimmune disease, pregnancy or lactation led to exclusion. Study observations and caveats: Before onset, by a median of about seven months, the model predicted ophthalmopathy.

In the case of this clonotype: Its antigen is unidentified.

TCR beta CDR3 regions were amplified from RNA transcripts. The HTBI primer set drove a first-round RT-PCR of the TCR CDR3. One entry per CDR3 protein results from TCRdb running MiXCR on the multiplex PCR reads. The sample shows 300,000 to 450,000 distinct CDR3 sequences, approximately 14% of them seen only once. The genes are TRBV2 and TRBJ2-2, with 9 nucleotides matching TRBD2. The sequence was obtained from a woman in her sixties or seventies with Graves' hyperthyroidism. The sequenced material came from blood. CDR3 in amino acids: CASSLSYGLASAGELFF. CDR3 DNA: TGTGCCAGCAGTTTATCCTACGGACTAGCGAGTGCCGGGGAGCTGTTTTTT.